What follows describes a single TCR beta chain. Its target is unknown. This entry comes from a study of lymphopenia after photon versus proton radiotherapy. Study-level findings and limits: After the lymphocyte nadir, photon-treated repertoires showed oligoclonal expansion, especially of CD8+ Temra cells. In patients who died, overall survival fell as post-nadir TCR diversity dropped more. Under photons, naive T cells and diversity fell while effector/memory populations rose. Only patients who died were analyzed for survival; proton advantage is unproven.

Libraries were prepared by immunoSEQ multiplex PCR; TCRdb keeps only in-frame clonotypes and omits some of them. The sample carries around 59,000 clones, 84% recorded once. The CDR3 totals 15 residues. Trimming removed 3 bases from V and 6 bases from J, with 17 bases in between. The germline gives CDR1 MDHEN, CDR2 SYDVKM. The input for sequencing was peripheral blood, taken from a patient treated with proton-based radiotherapy. The V call is TRBV28, the J call TRBJ1-2, with TRBD1 as a possible D gene (6 bases). The receptor was derived from a man aged 55 to 70 with pancreatic cancer. The CDR3 loop reads CASSFGGQGSDGYTF. The CDR3, as DNA: TGTGCCAGCAGTTTTGGCGGGCAGGGGTCGGATGGCTACACCTTC.